A single T cell receptor beta chain is shown here with its context. The data belong to a study of blood T cell repertoires in COVID-19. Across the whole study: The United States, Italy and Spain supplied acute and convalescent COVID-19 samples. PBMCs, B-cell-depleted T cells, or T cells provided the cDNA or gDNA that made up the material.

CDR1 and CDR2 (germline): MDHEN, SYDVKM. This CDR3 has 13 amino acids. The V end lost 1 base, the J end lost 7 bases, and 10 bases lay between the germline ends. Per the authors' pipeline: Estimated nucleated cell counts came from reference gene primer amplification. The data were produced by immunoSEQ multiplex PCR, yet TCRdb's version contains in-frame clones alone and is incomplete. That table gives V, J and clone size, and the DNA gave D and trimming. The repertoire consists of 300,000 to 400,000 clones, with under 95% occurring once and the leading ten covering less than 3.5%. The chain uses TRBV28 and TRBJ1-2; D is unclear. The sequenced sample consisted of peripheral blood. The source is a woman younger than 30 who had recovered from COVID-19. CDR3 sequence: CASSLSIPGGYTF. DNA of the CDR3: TGTGCCAGCAGTTTATCAATACCGGGTGGCTACACCTTC.